The entry that follows covers one T cell receptor beta chain sequence. What it binds is not known. The CDR3 has 13 amino acids. Trimming pared 3 bases from V and 6 bases from J, leaving 8 bases between. Germline CDR1 is SGHDN and CDR2 is FVKESK. The data are from a study of CD4+ T cells in melanoma. Study-level points and caveats: Diverse differentiation states were reported for melanoma neoantigen-specific CD4+ T cells. A reported correlation linked neoantigen-specific CD4+ T cells to CD8+, macrophage and B cell function.

The repertoire was sequenced with immunoSEQ multiplex PCR; TCRdb's copy has only in-frame clones and lacks some. The data contain about 15,000 clones, 62% of them singletons. The sample consisted of cells from a culture (not recorded whether cultured in vitro). The origin of this receptor is a human donor with melanoma. V and J are TRBV14 and TRBJ2-2; D possibly corresponds to TRBD2 (5 bases). The CDR3 nucleotides read TGTGCCAGCAGCCAGCGAGCGGCCGGGGAGCTGTTTTTT. This translates into CASSQRAAGELFF.